This is a list of T cell receptor beta chains from one sample in a study of human T cells and chemical hapten exposure. MiXCR was run by TCRdb on the RACE reads, yielding one entry per CDR3 protein. The repertoire holds around 120,000 distinct CDR3 sequences, with roughly 13% as singletons. Here the sequenced sample was whole blood, taken in connection with sensitization to the hapten diphenylcyclopropenone (DPC). The receptors originated from a man between 18 and 35 years old with alopecia areata. Some clones in this sample may be carry-over from other donors' samples. Each CDR3 is given with its conserved first and last residue. Fields, in order: CDR3 protein, clone size, V gene, D gene, J gene. A D gene is named only where the DNA matches it firmly. Size is stated for part of the rows, as once, few or many counts, or as a class when the clone is expanded.

CDR3: CASSSPRGMGENTIYF; size: few; V: TRBV5-6; D: -; J: TRBJ1-3
CDR3: CASRPGQGLHNEQFF; size: few; V: TRBV12-3/TRBV12-4; D: TRBD1; J: TRBJ2-1
CDR3: CASSIGRGYTF; size: -; V: TRBV19; D: -; J: TRBJ1-2
CDR3: CASSRGPGANVLTF; size: few; V: TRBV7-3; D: -; J: TRBJ2-6
CDR3: CASSQEETGGTYEQYF; size: many; V: TRBV4-3; D: TRBD1; J: TRBJ2-7
CDR3: CASSFDSRWAGVYNEQFF; size: many; V: TRBV7-2; D: -; J: TRBJ2-1
CDR3: CASSFQGSYGYTF; size: -; V: TRBV5-1; D: -; J: TRBJ1-2
CDR3: CASREPGELFF; size: -; V: TRBV7-9; D: -; J: TRBJ2-2
CDR3: CASSLGVLLFF; size: few; V: TRBV7-2; D: -; J: TRBJ1-4
CDR3: CASSYGGYTEAFF; size: -; V: TRBV6-5; D: -; J: TRBJ1-1
CDR3: CASSQDRSGHGYTF; size: -; V: TRBV3-1; D: -; J: TRBJ1-2
CDR3: CASSYDTDTQYF; size: many; V: TRBV7-3; D: -; J: TRBJ2-3
CDR3: CASSLVTGFSYNSPLHF; size: -; V: TRBV7-2; D: -; J: TRBJ1-6
CDR3: CASSYVSRQPQHF; size: -; V: TRBV6-2/TRBV6-3; D: -; J: TRBJ1-5
CDR3: CASSQPCSRLAGPPYDGANVLTF; size: many; V: TRBV3-2; D: -; J: TRBJ2-6
CDR3: CASTPGLNDYEQYF; size: -; V: TRBV3-1; D: -; J: TRBJ2-7
CDR3: CASSYSSGTQYF; size: many; V: TRBV6-2/TRBV6-3; D: -; J: TRBJ2-5
CDR3: CASSLSQGIGQWAGELFF; size: few; V: TRBV5-1; D: -; J: TRBJ2-2
CDR3: CASSPSGGVYNEQFF; size: -; V: TRBV9; D: TRBD2; J: TRBJ2-1
CDR3: CASSQERFWDIQYF; size: -; V: TRBV4-2; D: -; J: TRBJ2-4
CDR3: CASSLVKAEAFF; size: few; V: TRBV11-1; D: -; J: TRBJ1-1
CDR3: CASSPDRGETQYF; size: few; V: TRBV11-3; D: TRBD1; J: TRBJ2-5
CDR3: CASSTRQGAYGRQPQHF; size: few; V: TRBV19; D: TRBD1; J: TRBJ1-5
CDR3: CASSQGATDTQYF; size: many; V: TRBV14; D: -; J: TRBJ2-3
CDR3: CASSYSRRGIAGPSYNEQFF; size: -; V: TRBV6-6; D: TRBD2; J: TRBJ2-1
CDR3: CASSLARGEETQYF; size: few; V: TRBV7-8; D: TRBD2; J: TRBJ2-5
CDR3: CASSQEREETQYF; size: few; V: TRBV3-1; D: -; J: TRBJ2-5
CDR3: CASSLGQGRTEAFF; size: -; V: TRBV27; D: -; J: TRBJ1-1
CDR3: CASSETGALGELFF; size: -; V: TRBV7-3; D: TRBD1; J: TRBJ2-2
CDR3: CASSSSGAPYEQYF; size: -; V: TRBV18; D: TRBD2; J: TRBJ2-7
CDR3: CATSRANGIDTGELFF; size: few; V: TRBV24-1; D: -; J: TRBJ2-2
CDR3: CASSLDPRVEKLFF; size: -; V: TRBV12-3/TRBV12-4; D: -; J: TRBJ1-4
CDR3: CSARGTGGQYF; size: -; V: TRBV29-1; D: TRBD1; J: TRBJ2-7
CDR3: CASSGGTIEQFF; size: few; V: TRBV11-3; D: TRBD2; J: TRBJ2-1
CDR3: CSARDGAKGGLNTEAFF; size: many; V: TRBV20-1; D: -; J: TRBJ1-1
CDR3: CASSLVGEKLFF; size: few; V: TRBV7-8; D: -; J: TRBJ1-4
CDR3: CATSAGTGGGGYTF; size: -; V: TRBV24-1; D: TRBD1; J: TRBJ1-2
CDR3: CATSRDRRNTIYF; size: -; V: TRBV15; D: -; J: TRBJ1-3
CDR3: CASSKVSNRQYNEQFF; size: few; V: TRBV21-1; D: -; J: TRBJ2-1
CDR3: CASGLQNTEAFF; size: -; V: TRBV2; D: -; J: TRBJ1-1
CDR3: CAITGTSNSPLHF; size: -; V: TRBV10-3; D: -; J: TRBJ1-6